The count of the clone carrying this TCR beta chain is one. No antigen is known for it. A second PCR of about 6 to 12 cycles used a sample-barcoded 5' primer and a J-beta primer mix. TCRdb called the 5' RACE reads again in MiXCR, with one record for every CDR3 protein. Seen here are around 1,000,000 distinct CDR3 sequences, around 25% observed once, and the top ten hold around 0.75%. CDR1 is SQVTM and CDR2 is ANQGSEA in the germline V gene. The length of the CDR3 is 12 residues. The germline V and J ends were trimmed by 2 bases and 3 bases, with 6 bases remaining between them. The sample belongs to a study of blood T cells in healthy people across ages. Study at large: Through template switching, about one barcoded beta molecule was captured per two T cells, as measured in model experiments. Points from the study as a whole: More naive CD4+ cells and higher diversity marked long-lived donors relative to aged donors.

A further study also used this sample, focusing on T cells of mothers and their children. As that report states: Researchers found no T cell clones that were persistent and microchimeric.

This chain connects TRBV29-1 to TRBJ2-3; the D gene is possibly TRBD2 (5 bases). The TCR sequence derives from a girl aged 2 to 9 in good health. Sequenced: blood. The CDR3 protein is CSVEWRTDTQYF. The CDR3 nucleotides read TGCAGCGTTGAATGGAGGACAGATACGCAGTATTTT.